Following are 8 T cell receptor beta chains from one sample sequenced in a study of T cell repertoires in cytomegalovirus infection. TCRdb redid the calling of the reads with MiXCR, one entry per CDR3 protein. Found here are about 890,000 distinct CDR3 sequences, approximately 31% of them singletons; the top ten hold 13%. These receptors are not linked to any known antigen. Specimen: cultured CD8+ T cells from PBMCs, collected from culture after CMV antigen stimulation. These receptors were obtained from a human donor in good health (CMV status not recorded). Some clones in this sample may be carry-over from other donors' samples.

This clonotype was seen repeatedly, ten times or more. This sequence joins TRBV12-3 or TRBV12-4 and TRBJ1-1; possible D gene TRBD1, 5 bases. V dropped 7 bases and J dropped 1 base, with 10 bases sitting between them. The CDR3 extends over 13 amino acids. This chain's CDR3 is CASTQEGNTEAFF. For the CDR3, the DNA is TGTGCCAGCACACAGGAAGGGAACACTGAAGCTTTCTTT.

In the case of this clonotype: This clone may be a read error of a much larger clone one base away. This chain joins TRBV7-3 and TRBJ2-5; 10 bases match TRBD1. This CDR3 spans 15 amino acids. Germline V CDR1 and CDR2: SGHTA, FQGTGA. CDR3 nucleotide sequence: TGTGCCGGCAGCCAGACAGGGGGCGCCGGGGAGACCCAGTACTTC. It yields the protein CAGSQTGGAGETQYF.

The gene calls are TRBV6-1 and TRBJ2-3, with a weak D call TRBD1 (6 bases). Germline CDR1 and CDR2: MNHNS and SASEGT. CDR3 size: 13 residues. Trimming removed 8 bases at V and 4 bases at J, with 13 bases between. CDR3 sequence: CASGEGGSDTQYF. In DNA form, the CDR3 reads TGTGCCAGCGGGGAAGGGGGTTCAGATACGCAGTATTTT.

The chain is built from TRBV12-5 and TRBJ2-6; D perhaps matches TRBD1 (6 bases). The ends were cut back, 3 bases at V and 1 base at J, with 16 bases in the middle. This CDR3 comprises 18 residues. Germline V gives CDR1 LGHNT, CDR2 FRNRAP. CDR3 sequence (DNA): TGTGCTAGTGGTTTCTCCCTCGAAGGGGGATCTGGGGCCAACGTCCTGACTTTC. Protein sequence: CASGFSLEGGSGANVLTF.

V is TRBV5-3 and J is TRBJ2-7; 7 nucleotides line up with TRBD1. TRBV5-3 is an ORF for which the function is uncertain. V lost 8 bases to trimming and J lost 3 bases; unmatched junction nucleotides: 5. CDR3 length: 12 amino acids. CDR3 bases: TGTGCCAGCACCGGGGACAGCTACGAGCAGTACGTC. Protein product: CASTGDSYEQYV.

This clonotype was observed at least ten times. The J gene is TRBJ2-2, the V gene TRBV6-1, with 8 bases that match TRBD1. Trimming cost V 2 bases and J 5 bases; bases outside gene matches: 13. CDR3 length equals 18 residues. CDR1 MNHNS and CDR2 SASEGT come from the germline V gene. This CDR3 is CASSEHPGTGGGTGELFF. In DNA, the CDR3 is TGTGCCAGCAGTGAACACCCCGGGACAGGTGGAGGGACCGGGGAGCTGTTTTTT.

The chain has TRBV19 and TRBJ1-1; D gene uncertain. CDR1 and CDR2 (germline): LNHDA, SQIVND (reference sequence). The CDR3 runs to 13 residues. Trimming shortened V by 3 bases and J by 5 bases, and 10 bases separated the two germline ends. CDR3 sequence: CASSMSAYTEAFF. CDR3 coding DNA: TGTGCCAGTAGTATGAGCGCGTATACTGAAGCTTTCTTT.

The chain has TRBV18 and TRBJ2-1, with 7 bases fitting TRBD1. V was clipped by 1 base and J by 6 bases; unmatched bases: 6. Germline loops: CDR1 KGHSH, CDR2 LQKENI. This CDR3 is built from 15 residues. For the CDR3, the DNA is TGTGCCAGCTCACCACAGGGGGCGTCGGCCAATGAGCAGTTCTTC. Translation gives CASSPQGASANEQFF.